This T cell receptor beta chain was sequenced during a study of T cell responses to AZD1222 COVID-19 vaccine. Overall study results and limits: Repertoires were obtained only post-peak T cell response. Spike-specific TCR depth and breadth grew after two AZD1222 doses. Baseline seropositivity characterized only a handful of AZD1222 recipients.

Here immunoSEQ multiplex PCR was the method, and the copy in TCRdb shows in-frame clones only, minus some. The sample records about 130,000 clones, 85% to 95% being singletons. V was clipped by 7 bases and J by 7 bases, with 7 bases between them. CDR3 size: 11 residues. Germline loops: CDR1 MDHEN, CDR2 SYDVKM. With regard to this clone: Its cognate antigen is unknown.

The sample here was peripheral blood, taken 28 days after the second AZD1222 dose. The TCR originated in an adult who received the AZD1222 COVID-19 vaccine. V and J are TRBV28 and TRBJ2-2, with no clear D. CDR3 coding DNA: TGTGCCAGCAATGACGGCGGGGAGCTGTTTTTT. This gives the protein CASNDGGELFF.